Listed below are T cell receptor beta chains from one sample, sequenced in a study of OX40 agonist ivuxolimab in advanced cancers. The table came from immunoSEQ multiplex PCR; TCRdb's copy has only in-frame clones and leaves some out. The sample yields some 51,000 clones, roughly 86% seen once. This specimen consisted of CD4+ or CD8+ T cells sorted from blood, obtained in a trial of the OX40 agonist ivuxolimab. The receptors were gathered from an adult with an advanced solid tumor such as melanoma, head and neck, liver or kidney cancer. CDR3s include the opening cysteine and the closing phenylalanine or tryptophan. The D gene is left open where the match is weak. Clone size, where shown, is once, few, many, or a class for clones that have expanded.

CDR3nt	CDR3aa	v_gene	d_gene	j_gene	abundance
TGCGCCAGCAGCTACAATCTGGTAGAGGACACTGAAGCTTTCTTT	CASSYNLVEDTEAFF	TRBV4-1	.	TRBJ1-1	.
TGTGCCAGCAGAGAGGGAGGGGACTACGAGCAGTACTTC	CASREGGDYEQYF	TRBV6-1	TRBD2	TRBJ2-7	.
TGTGCCAGCAGCCGACAGGGTAGGACAGATACGCAGTATTTT	CASSRQGRTDTQYF	TRBV6-6	TRBD1	TRBJ2-3	.
TGTGCCAGCAGTTTTACCCCGAGAGAGACCCAGTACTTC	CASSFTPRETQYF	TRBV28	.	TRBJ2-5	medium-sized
TGTGCCAGCTCACCATTAGAGAGCTCCTACAATGAGCAGTTCTTC	CASSPLESSYNEQFF	TRBV18	.	TRBJ2-1	once
TGTGCCAGCAGAGCCGGGACAGACTACGAGCAGTACTTC	CASRAGTDYEQYF	TRBV2	TRBD1	TRBJ2-7	.
TGTGCCAGCAGCTTAGTCTACTCTGGAAACACCATATATTTT	CASSLVYSGNTIYF	TRBV7-2	.	TRBJ1-3	.
TGTGCCAGTGGCACTGGAGTAGATACGCAGTATTTT	CASGTGVDTQYF	TRBV19	.	TRBJ2-3	.
TGTGCCAGTAATACAAATACTCTCCCACGAGATACGCAGTATTTT	CASNTNTLPRDTQYF	TRBV19	.	TRBJ2-3	.
TGTGCCAGTAGTAGAGAACCTGACCCGACCTACGAGCAGTACTTC	CASSREPDPTYEQYF	TRBV19	.	TRBJ2-7	.
TGTGCCAGCAGTAAGTCGTACATGAGCGAAAATTCCTACGAGCAGTACTTC	CASSKSYMSENSYEQYF	TRBV28	.	TRBJ2-7	.
TGTGCCAGCAGCTTATCAGGGGTGAACACTGAAGCTTTCTTT	CASSLSGVNTEAFF	TRBV7-6	.	TRBJ1-1	.
TGCAGTGCGCTCCCCAGGGTAATTCAACACTTC	CSALPRVIQHF	TRBV20-1	.	TRBJ2-4	.
TGTGCCAGCAGCGTAGAGCCGCTTGCCGGTGAGCAGTTCTTC	CASSVEPLAGEQFF	TRBV9	.	TRBJ2-1	.
TGCAGCGTTGATATACCTAGCGGGAGGTACCAAGAGACCCAGTACTTC	CSVDIPSGRYQETQYF	TRBV29-1	TRBD2	TRBJ2-5	.
TGTGCCAGCAGCTTAGCGCTTGAGCAGTACTTC	CASSLALEQYF	TRBV7-3	.	TRBJ2-7	.
TGCGCCAGCAGCCAACCCGGTAGGCAAGAGACCCAGTACTTC	CASSQPGRQETQYF	TRBV4-1	.	TRBJ2-5	.
TGTGCCAGCAGTTTTTCCGGGGAGCTGTTTTTT	CASSFSGELFF	TRBV28	.	TRBJ2-2	.
TGTGCCAGCAGCTCTCCGGGACTAGCGGGAGTAGATACGCAGTATTTT	CASSSPGLAGVDTQYF	TRBV13	TRBD2	TRBJ2-3	.
TGTGCCAGTAGTAAAGACCTCAGTAGGGTTTTACTTGAAAAACTGTTTTTT	CASSKDLSRVLLEKLFF	TRBV19	.	TRBJ1-4	.
TGTGCCAGCAGGCCTGGTGGGCGCAAAAACATTCAGTACTTC	CASRPGGRKNIQYF	TRBV6-6	.	TRBJ2-4	.
TGTGCCAGCAGCGGTCTAGCGGAGCCGTTGGAGACCCAGTACTTC	CASSGLAEPLETQYF	TRBV9	TRBD2	TRBJ2-5	.
TGTGCCAGCAACCCACCGAACAGGGGAATGAACACTGAAGCTTTCTTT	CASNPPNRGMNTEAFF	TRBV7-9	TRBD1	TRBJ1-1	.
TGTGCCAGCAGCTTAGATAGAGAGACCCAGTACTTC	CASSLDRETQYF	TRBV7-2	.	TRBJ2-5	.
TGTGCCAGCAGATTGGGACAGGGGCTCTACGAGCAGTACTTC	CASRLGQGLYEQYF	TRBV11-2	TRBD1	TRBJ2-7	once
TGTGCCAGCAGCCCTACGGGCACAGATACGCAGTATTTT	CASSPTGTDTQYF	TRBV7-3	.	TRBJ2-3	.
TGCGCCAGCAGCCCCAAGACTGGGAGCTCCTACGAGCAGTACTTC	CASSPKTGSSYEQYF	TRBV5-1	.	TRBJ2-7	.
TGTGCCAGCAGACCAACAGGGACATCAAGTCCTGGAAACACCATATATTTT	CASRPTGTSSPGNTIYF	TRBV5-5	.	TRBJ1-3	.
TGTGCTAGTGCCCGGTTCACCGGGGAGCTGTTTTTT	CASARFTGELFF	TRBV12-5	.	TRBJ2-2	.
TGTGCCAGCAGCCGATTCCAACCTCTAGCGGGGAAGAAAAACATTCAGTACTTC	CASSRFQPLAGKKNIQYF	TRBV7-9	TRBD2	TRBJ2-4	.
TGTGCCAGCAGCCCCGGGACCTCCCTCCTGTACAATGAGCAGTTCTTC	CASSPGTSLLYNEQFF	TRBV11-2	.	TRBJ2-1	.
TGTGCCAGCAGCTGGAGGAGGGGCACCGGGGAGCTGTTTTTT	CASSWRRGTGELFF	TRBV5-8	.	TRBJ2-2	.
TGTGCCAGCAGTGAACGCTGGAACACTGAAGCTTTCTTT	CASSERWNTEAFF	TRBV25-1	.	TRBJ1-1	few
TGTGCCAGCTCAGACAGCAGGGGTATGGGCAATCAGCCCCAGCATTTT	CASSDSRGMGNQPQHF	TRBV2	.	TRBJ1-5	.
TGTGCCAGCAGCTTAATTCAAGGGACAAACACCGGGGAGCTGTTTTTT	CASSLIQGTNTGELFF	TRBV7-9	.	TRBJ2-2	.
TGTGCCAGCAGTCAGGGGCATCGCAATCAGCCCCAGCATTTT	CASSQGHRNQPQHF	TRBV6-5	.	TRBJ1-5	few
TGTGCCAGCAGTTACTCGGAAGCTTTAAATGAGCAGTTCTTC	CASSYSEALNEQFF	TRBV6-5	.	TRBJ2-1	.
TGCGCCAGCAGCAGGACAGGACAGGCTGGGGCCAACGTCCTGACTTTC	CASSRTGQAGANVLTF	TRBV5-1	TRBD1	TRBJ2-6	once
TGTGCCAGCTCACCAGCAACTAATGAAAAACTGTTTTTT	CASSPATNEKLFF	TRBV18	.	TRBJ1-4	.
TGTGCCAGCAGTTTATCAATTCTCCCAGGGAGGAACACTGAAGCTTTCTTT	CASSLSILPGRNTEAFF	TRBV27	.	TRBJ1-1	.
TGTGCCAGCAGTGGTGGACGGGGGACCACCGGGGAGCTGTTTTTT	CASSGGRGTTGELFF	TRBV5-4	.	TRBJ2-2	.
TGTGCCAGCACCAAACTCAGAACAGATACGCAGTATTTT	CASTKLRTDTQYF	TRBV7-2	.	TRBJ2-3	.
TGTGCCAGCTCACCTTCCCGGGACAGGGACTACGAGCAGTACTTC	CASSPSRDRDYEQYF	TRBV18	TRBD1	TRBJ2-7	medium-sized
TGCAGCGTTGAGATGTGGGGCGGGGAGCTGTTTTTT	CSVEMWGGELFF	TRBV29-1	.	TRBJ2-2	.
TGTGCCAGCAGCGCCGGCGGGGGCTGGGAGCAGTACTTC	CASSAGGGWEQYF	TRBV7-9	.	TRBJ2-7	.